These 11 T cell receptor beta chains were sequenced from one sample in a study of blood T cell repertoires in COVID-19. Assay used: immunoSEQ multiplex PCR; TCRdb lists only in-frame clones, some missing. The table includes 200,000 to 300,000 clones, just over 85% detected once. The sample was peripheral blood. The receptors were sampled from a man at least 80 years old with acute or convalescent COVID-19.

The V call is TRBV2, the J call TRBJ2-1; D may be TRBD1 (5 bases). Trimming took off 4 bases at V and 3 bases at J, with 10 bases between the two ends. This CDR3 contains 14 residues. CDR1 and CDR2 (germline): SNHLY, FYNNEI. The CDR3 reads CASSGQPLYNEQFF. CDR3 DNA: TGTGCCAGCAGTGGACAGCCTCTCTACAATGAGCAGTTCTTC.

The chain joins TRBV15 to TRBJ1-5; 9 bases are shared with TRBD1. Germline assignment: CDR1 LNHNV and CDR2 YYDKDF (reference sequence). The V and J ends lost 4 bases and 7 bases, in that order; junction bases with no gene match: 5. This CDR3 is 14 amino acids long. CDR3 DNA: TGTGCCACCAGCACCGACAGGGGGTGGCAGCCCCAGCATTTT. Protein: CATSTDRGWQPQHF. Filled out from reference TRBV15 and TRBJ1-5, the complete variable domain reads DAMVIQNPRYQVTQFGKPVTLSCSQTLNHNVMYWYQQKSSQAPKLLFHYYDKDFNNEADTPDNFQSRRPNTSFCFLDIRSPGLGDTAMYLCATSTDRGWQPQHFGDGTRLSIL.

The CDR3 here is CASSGQGANYGYTF. The CDR3 nucleotides are TGTGCCAGTAGCGGACAGGGGGCTAACTATGGCTACACCTTC. The V gene is TRBV19, the J gene TRBJ1-2, with 10 bases that match TRBD1. The J segment lost 0 bases and the V segment lost 6 bases, leaving 1 base of the junction unmatched. This CDR3 contains 14 residues. Looked up from germline, CDR1 is LNHDA and CDR2 is SQIVND (reference sequence).

This clone was seen once. The chain links TRBV6-2 or TRBV6-3 to TRBJ1-1; D may be TRBD1 (6 bases). Germline assignment: CDR1 MNHEY and CDR2 SVGEGT. Deletions cut 0 bases from V and 1 base from J, with 9 bases between. There are 15 residues in the CDR3. CDR3: CASSYSMTGNTEAFF. CDR3 sequence (DNA): TGTGCCAGCAGTTACTCGATGACAGGGAACACTGAAGCTTTCTTT.

The chain uses TRBV19 and TRBJ1-5; no clear D. This CDR3 region has 14 residues. Germline-derived CDR1 and CDR2 are LNHDA and SQIVND (reference sequence). The V gene lost 4 bases and the J gene lost 2 bases, with 9 bases spanning the gap. The CDR3 is CASSTNMGNQPQHF. The CDR3, as DNA: TGTGCCAGTAGTACGAACATGGGCAATCAGCCCCAGCATTTT. The complete variable domain, with remaining parts taken from reference TRBV19 and TRBJ1-5, reads DGGITQSPKYLFRKEGQNVTLSCEQNLNHDAMYWYRQDPGQGLRLIYYSQIVNDFQKGDIAEGYSVSREKKESFPLTVTSAQKNPTAFYLCASSTNMGNQPQHFGDGTRLSIL.

J is TRBJ1-5 and V is TRBV21-1; no check of the table's D call, TRBD1, against the DNA was made. TRBV21-1 is listed as a pseudogene. The CDR3 contains 13 residues. CDR3 sequence reads: CASSKGRGQPQHF. CDR3 in DNA: TGTGCCAGCAGCAAGGGAAGGGGACAGCCCCAGCATTTT.

This rearrangement joins TRBV5-1 to TRBJ1-4; D remains ambiguous. Germline V gene lookup returns CDR1 SGHRS and CDR2 YFSETQ. Trimming cost V 4 bases and J 0 bases, with 16 bases left between them. This CDR3 comprises 17 residues. The CDR3 sequence: CASSVNGVVPTNEKLFF. The CDR3 nucleotides read TGCGCCAGCAGCGTAAACGGGGTCGTTCCAACTAATGAAAAACTGTTTTTT.

This sequence joins TRBV7-9 and TRBJ1-2, with D perhaps TRBD1 (6 bases). With 3 bases removed from V and 9 bases from J, the gap between germline ends came to 20 bases. Germline CDR1 reads SEHNR; CDR2 reads FQNEAQ (reference sequence). This CDR3 comprises 15 residues. Written as DNA, the CDR3 is TGTGCCAGCAGCTTCGGGGAACAGGGCTGGGAGAGCTACACCTTC. It yields the protein CASSFGEQGWESYTF. Complete variable domain (other parts from reference TRBV7-9 and TRBJ1-2): DTGVSQNPRHKITKRGQNVTFRCDPISEHNRLYWYRQTLGQGPEFLTYFQNEAQLEKSRLLSDRFSAERPKGSFSTLEIQRTEQGDSAMYLCASSFGEQGWESYTFGSGTRLTVV.

This clone was detected a few times. V is TRBV12-3 or TRBV12-4 and J is TRBJ2-5, with 7 bases lining up with TRBD1. The CDR3 contains 13 residues. Unmatched junction bases numbered 4, after V lost 6 bases and J lost 3 bases. In DNA, the CDR3 is TGTGCCAGCAGCCGGGACAGAAAAGAGACCCAGTACTTC. Translating it yields CASSRDRKETQYF.

V and J are TRBV19 and TRBJ2-5; D is possibly TRBD1 (6 bases). The V and J ends lost 6 bases and 5 bases respectively, with 13 bases between them. The germline CDR1 and CDR2 sequences are LNHDA and SQIVND (reference sequence). The CDR3 runs to 13 residues. The CDR3 sequence: CASRGWQGETQYF. The CDR3 DNA follows: TGTGCCAGTAGAGGATGGCAGGGGGAGACCCAGTACTTC.

This chain connects TRBV7-9 to TRBJ1-1; the D is unclear. Trimming stripped 5 bases from V and 4 bases from J, with 8 bases between. The germline CDR1 and CDR2 sequences are SEHNR and FQNEAQ (reference sequence). The CDR3 has 12 amino acids. CDR3 residues: CASSPRVTEAFF. CDR3 in DNA: TGTGCCAGCAGCCCTCGGGTCACTGAAGCTTTCTTT.